The 9 T cell receptor beta chains below come from one sample, sequenced in a study of blood T cell repertoires in COVID-19. Produced via immunoSEQ multiplex PCR; TCRdb's table is partial and in-frame only. The sample comprises about 350,000 clones, more than 70% of which are singletons, and 6% to 8% rests with the top ten. The sample comprised peripheral blood. The receptor source for this set is a woman in her 70s with COVID-19, enrolled during active disease.

V and J are TRBV20-1 and TRBJ1-2; D gene uncertain. From germline, CDR1 is DFQATT and CDR2 SNEGSKA (reference sequence). This CDR3 has 15 residues. Trimming cost V 3 bases and J 4 bases, with 18 bases left between them. The CDR3 sequence is CSASMVAGVGYGYTF. CDR3 bases: TGCAGTGCTAGTATGGTCGCCGGGGTAGGCTATGGCTACACCTTC.

The sample holds a few counts of this clone. In DNA, the CDR3 is TGTGCCAGCAGCTTAGGTCTTTACAATGAGCAGTTCTTC. It codes for CASSLGLYNEQFF. The chain recombines TRBV11-2 with TRBJ2-1; D uncertain. The CDR3 runs 13 residues. CDR1 and CDR2 from the germline V gene are SGHAT and FQNNGV. With 1 base removed from V and 4 bases from J, the gap between germline ends came to 5 bases.

The V and J genes are TRBV5-6 and TRBJ2-2; TRBD2 aligns across 10 bases. The CDR3 is made up of 17 amino acids. J gave up 7 bases and V 2 bases, and 11 bases lay outside the gene matches. Germline CDR1 reads SGHDT; CDR2 reads YYEEEE. DNA for the CDR3: TGTGCCAGCAGCTTTGGTACTAGCGGGGCTCTTGTCGGGGAGCTGTTTTTT. As protein: CASSFGTSGALVGELFF.

V is TRBV6-5 and J is TRBJ1-5; possible D gene TRBD1, 6 bases. The germline V gene encodes CDR1 MNHEY and CDR2 SVGAGI. Trimming stripped 0 bases from V and 5 bases from J, with 11 bases between. This CDR3 is 15 amino acids long. The CDR3 region has the DNA TGTGCCAGCAGTTACTCGATGGCAGGGGATCAGCCCCAGCATTTT. The encoded protein is CASSYSMAGDQPQHF.

The CDR3 is CASSSNTGISGYTF. The CDR3 DNA sequence: TGTGCCAGCAGTTCAAACACAGGGATCTCTGGCTACACCTTC. The chain employs TRBV28 and TRBJ1-2, with D perhaps TRBD1 (6 bases). The germline V gene has CDR1 MDHEN and CDR2 SYDVKM. The CDR3 is 14 residues long. Trimming took off 4 bases at V and 7 bases at J, with 16 bases between the two ends.

V gene TRBV19 combines with J gene TRBJ1-5; possible D gene TRBD1, 5 bases. Trimming removed 1 base at V and 8 bases at J, with 15 bases between. In germline, CDR1 is LNHDA, CDR2 SQIVND (reference sequence). The CDR3 sequence is 15 residues long. The chain's CDR3 is CASSIAGGRREPQHF. CDR3 nucleotide sequence: TGTGCCAGTAGTATAGCGGGGGGGAGAAGGGAGCCCCAGCATTTT.

The chain couples TRBV7-6 to TRBJ2-3; D gene uncertain. The CDR3 contains 10 residues. Germline values: CDR1 SGHVS, CDR2 FNYEAQ. V was shortened by 11 bases and J by 3 bases, with 6 bases between the two germline ends. DNA for the CDR3: TGTGCCTTTTATACAGATACGCAGTATTTT. Translating gives CAFYTDTQYF.

This chain connects TRBV2 to TRBJ1-5; 9 bases fit TRBD1. The CDR3 sequence is 14 residues long. The V gene's germline CDR1 is SNHLY and CDR2 FYNNEI. With V trimmed by 3 bases and J by 7 bases, 4 bases remained unmatched. This CDR3 is CASSETGGFQPQHF. Written as DNA, the CDR3 is TGTGCCAGCAGTGAGACAGGGGGATTCCAGCCCCAGCATTTT.

This clone has more than one count but fewer than ten. The chain has TRBV6-5 and TRBJ1-6, with 7 bases matching TRBD1. CDR3 length equals 15 residues. Per the germline V gene, CDR1 is MNHEY and CDR2 is SVGAGI. The V segment lost 2 bases and the J segment 7 bases; nucleotides outside the gene matches: 5. CDR3 nucleotides: TGTGCCAGCAGTTACCAAACAGGGGTGAATTCACCCCTCCACTTT. Translating it yields CASSYQTGVNSPLHF.